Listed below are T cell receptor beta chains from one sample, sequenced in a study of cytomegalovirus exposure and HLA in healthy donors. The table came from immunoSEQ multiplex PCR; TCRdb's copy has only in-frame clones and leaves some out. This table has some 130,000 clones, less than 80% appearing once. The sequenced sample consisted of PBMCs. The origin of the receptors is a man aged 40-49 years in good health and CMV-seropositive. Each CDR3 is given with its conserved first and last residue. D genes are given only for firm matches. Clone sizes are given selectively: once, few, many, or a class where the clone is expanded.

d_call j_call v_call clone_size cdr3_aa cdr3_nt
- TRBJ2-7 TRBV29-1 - CSVAVGTYEQYF TGCAGCGTTGCAGTCGGGACCTACGAGCAGTACTTC
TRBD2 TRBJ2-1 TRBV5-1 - CASSLAVAGEDNEQFF TGCGCCAGCAGCTTGGCTGTAGCGGGAGAGGACAATGAGCAGTTCTTC
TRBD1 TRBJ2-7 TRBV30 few CAWGPGQGPYEQYF TGTGCCTGGGGGCCGGGACAGGGCCCCTACGAGCAGTACTTC
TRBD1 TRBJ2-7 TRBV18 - CASSPPKGQGIHEQYF TGTGCCAGCTCACCACCTAAGGGACAGGGGATCCACGAGCAGTACTTC
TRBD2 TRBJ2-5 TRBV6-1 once CASSEVMRRLAGDPETQYF TGTGCCAGCAGTGAAGTAATGAGGCGGCTAGCGGGAGACCCTGAGACCCAGTACTTC
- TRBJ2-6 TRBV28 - CASSGDTTSGANVLTF TGTGCCAGCAGTGGGGACACCACCTCTGGGGCCAACGTCCTGACTTTC
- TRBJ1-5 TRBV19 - CASRIQRAGNQPQHF TGTGCCAGTAGGATTCAGAGGGCTGGCAATCAGCCCCAGCATTTT
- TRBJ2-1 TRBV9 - CASSPSVGHEQFF TGTGCCAGCAGCCCGTCAGTGGGGCATGAGCAGTTCTTC
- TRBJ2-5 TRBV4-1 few CASSPGTGLLETQYF TGCGCCAGCAGCCCGGGAACAGGGCTTTTGGAGACCCAGTACTTC
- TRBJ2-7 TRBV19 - CASSFSNSYEQYF TGTGCCAGTAGCTTTAGTAACTCCTACGAGCAGTACTTC
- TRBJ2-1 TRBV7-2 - CASSLGSYQRFF TGTGCCAGCAGCTTAGGCTCCTACCAACGGTTCTTC
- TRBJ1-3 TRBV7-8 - CASSARAGRAAGNTIYF TGTGCCAGCAGCGCCAGAGCAGGCAGGGCGGCTGGAAACACCATATATTTT
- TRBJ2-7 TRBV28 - CASSSPGRAPKGYEQYF TGTGCCAGCAGTTCCCCCGGGCGGGCCCCAAAGGGCTACGAGCAGTACTTC
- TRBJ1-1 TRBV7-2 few CASSLREGTEAFF TGTGCCAGCAGCTTAAGGGAGGGAACTGAAGCTTTCTTT
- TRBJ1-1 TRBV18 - CASSTSTEAFF TGTGCCAGCTCAACGAGCACTGAAGCTTTCTTT
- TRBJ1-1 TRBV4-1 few CASSQDPGQANTEAFF TGCGCCAGCAGCCAAGACCCCGGACAAGCGAACACTGAAGCTTTCTTT
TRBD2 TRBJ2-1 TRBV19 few CASSLGLAGEVEQFF TGTGCCAGTAGTTTGGGACTAGCGGGAGAGGTTGAGCAGTTCTTC
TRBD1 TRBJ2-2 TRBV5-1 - CASSSQGAATGELFF TGCGCCAGCAGCAGTCAGGGGGCTGCCACCGGGGAGCTGTTTTTT
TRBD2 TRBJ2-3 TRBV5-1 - CASSAGTSERTDTQYF TGCGCCAGCAGCGCAGGGACTAGCGAGCGCACAGATACGCAGTATTTT
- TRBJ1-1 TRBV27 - CASTARQAASRAFF TGTGCCAGCACCGCTCGACAGGCTGCATCTAGAGCTTTCTTT
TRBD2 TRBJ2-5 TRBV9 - CASSVALAGQETQYF TGTGCCAGCAGCGTAGCTCTAGCGGGTCAAGAGACCCAGTACTTC
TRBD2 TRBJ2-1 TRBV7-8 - CASSLSGRAHNEQFF TGTGCCAGCAGCTTAAGCGGGAGGGCCCACAATGAGCAGTTCTTC
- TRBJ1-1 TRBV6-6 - CASSLERNTEAFF TGTGCCAGCAGCCTAGAACGGAACACTGAAGCTTTCTTT
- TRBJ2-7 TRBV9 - CASSVGSTLNEQYF TGTGCCAGCAGCGTAGGGAGTACCCTGAACGAGCAGTACTTC
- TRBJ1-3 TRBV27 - CASSLTPAGSGNTIYF TGTGCCAGCAGTTTGACCCCCGCGGGCTCTGGAAACACCATATATTTT
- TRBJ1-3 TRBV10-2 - CASSRGLDGNTIYF TGCGCCAGCAGCCGAGGGTTAGATGGAAACACCATATATTTT
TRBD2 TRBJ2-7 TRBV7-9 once CASSETSGRVSEQYF TGTGCCAGCAGCGAGACTAGCGGGAGAGTATCCGAGCAGTACTTC
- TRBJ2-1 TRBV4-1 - CASSQGWRDSAFF TGCGCCAGCAGCCAAGGGTGGCGGGACAGTGCGTTCTTC
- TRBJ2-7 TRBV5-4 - CASSFMAGYEQYF TGTGCCAGCAGCTTTATGGCAGGCTACGAGCAGTACTTC
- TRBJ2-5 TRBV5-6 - CASSSWTIRDETQYF TGTGCCAGCAGCTCCTGGACTATCCGGGACGAGACCCAGTACTTC
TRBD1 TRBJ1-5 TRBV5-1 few CASSLTGGQDQPQHF TGCGCCAGCAGCTTGACAGGGGGTCAAGATCAGCCCCAGCATTTT
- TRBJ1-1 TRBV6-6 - CASSYAASAFF TGTGCCAGCAGTTACGCGGCCTCCGCTTTCTTT
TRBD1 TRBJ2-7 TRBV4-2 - CASSQETGTAWEQYF TGTGCCAGCAGCCAAGAAACCGGGACAGCCTGGGAGCAGTACTTC
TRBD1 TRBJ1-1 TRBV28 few CASREGTANTEAFF TGTGCCAGCAGAGAGGGGACAGCCAACACTGAAGCTTTCTTT
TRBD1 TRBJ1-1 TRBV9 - CASSPRTGGLNTEAFF TGTGCCAGCAGCCCCCGGACAGGGGGCCTGAACACTGAAGCTTTCTTT
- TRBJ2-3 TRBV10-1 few CASSEGGTSTDTQYF TGCGCCAGCAGTGAAGGCGGGACTAGCACAGATACGCAGTATTTT